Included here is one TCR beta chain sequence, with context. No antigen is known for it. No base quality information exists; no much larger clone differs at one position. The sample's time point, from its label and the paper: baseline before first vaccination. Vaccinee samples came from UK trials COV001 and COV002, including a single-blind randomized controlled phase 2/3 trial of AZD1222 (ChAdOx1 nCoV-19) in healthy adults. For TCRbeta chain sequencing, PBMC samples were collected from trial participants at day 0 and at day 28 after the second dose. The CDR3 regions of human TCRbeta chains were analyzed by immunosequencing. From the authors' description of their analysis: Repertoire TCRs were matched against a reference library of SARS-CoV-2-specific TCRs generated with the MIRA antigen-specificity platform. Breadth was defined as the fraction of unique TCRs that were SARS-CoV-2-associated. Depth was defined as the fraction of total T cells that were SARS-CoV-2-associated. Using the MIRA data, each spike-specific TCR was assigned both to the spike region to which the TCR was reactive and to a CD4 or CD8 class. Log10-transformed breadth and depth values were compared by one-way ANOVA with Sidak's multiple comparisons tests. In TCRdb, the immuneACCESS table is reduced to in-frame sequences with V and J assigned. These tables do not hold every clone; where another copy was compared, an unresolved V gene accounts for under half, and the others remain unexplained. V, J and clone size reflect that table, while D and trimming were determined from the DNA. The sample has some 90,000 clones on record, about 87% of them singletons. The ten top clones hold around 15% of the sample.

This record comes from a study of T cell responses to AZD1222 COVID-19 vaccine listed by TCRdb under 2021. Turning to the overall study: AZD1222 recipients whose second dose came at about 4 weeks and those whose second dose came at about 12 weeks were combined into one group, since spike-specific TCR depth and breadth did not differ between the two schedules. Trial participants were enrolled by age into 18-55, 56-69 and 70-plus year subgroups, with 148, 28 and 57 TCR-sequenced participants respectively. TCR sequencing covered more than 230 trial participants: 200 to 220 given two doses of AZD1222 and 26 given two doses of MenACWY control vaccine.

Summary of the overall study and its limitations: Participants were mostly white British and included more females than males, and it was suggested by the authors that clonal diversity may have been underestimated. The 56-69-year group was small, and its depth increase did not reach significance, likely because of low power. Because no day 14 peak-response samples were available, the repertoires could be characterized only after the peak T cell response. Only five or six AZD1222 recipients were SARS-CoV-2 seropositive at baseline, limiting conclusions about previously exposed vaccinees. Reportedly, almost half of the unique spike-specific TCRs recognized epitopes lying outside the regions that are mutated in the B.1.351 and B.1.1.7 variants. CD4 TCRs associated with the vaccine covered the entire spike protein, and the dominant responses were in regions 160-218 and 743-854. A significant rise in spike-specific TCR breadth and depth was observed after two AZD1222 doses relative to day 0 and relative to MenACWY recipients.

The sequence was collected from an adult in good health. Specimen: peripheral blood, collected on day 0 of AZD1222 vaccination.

The CDR3 region: CASSGNRGNTEAFF. The nucleotides read TGTGCCAGCAGCGGCAACAGGGGGAACACTGAAGCTTTCTTT. Recombination linked TRBV6-5 to TRBJ1-1, and TRBD1 aligns with 7 junction nucleotides. The junction shows trimming of 6 bases on V and 1 base on J, and the gene matches do not reach 5 bases of it. Reading from cysteine to phenylalanine, the CDR3 counts 14 amino acids. Only CDR3 DNA remains: 42 bases, in frame from the first base. CDR1 MNHEY and CDR2 SVGAGI were looked up in the germline V gene.